Sequencing of this T cell receptor (beta chain) was carried out in a study of blood T cell repertoires in COVID-19. Study background: The study drew acute and convalescent COVID-19 samples from the United States, Italy and Spain. From T cells, B-cell-depleted T cells, or PBMCs came the material, which was cDNA or gDNA.

Note on this clone: This sample includes further DNA sequences coding for the same CDR3.

Per the authors' pipeline: Estimated nucleated cell counts came from reference gene primer amplification. The assay was immunoSEQ multiplex PCR, and TCRdb's table has in-frame clones only and misses some. That table gives V, J and clone size, and the DNA gave D and trimming. The data contain approximately 250,000 clones, roughly nine tenths of them seen just once; the ten biggest clones take up 1.6%. Germline V lookup: CDR1 MNHEY, CDR2 SVGAGI. With V trimmed by 6 bases and J by 4 bases, 6 bases remained unmatched. This CDR3 is 14 amino acids long. The TCR sequence derives from a woman between 55 and 75 years old who had recovered from COVID-19. The chain is built from TRBV6-5 and TRBJ2-7; 10 bases fit TRBD1. The specimen sequenced was peripheral blood. The CDR3 region has the DNA TGTGCCAGCAGCTCTCCGGGACAGGGGTACGAGCAGTACTTC. Translating gives CASSSPGQGYEQYF.